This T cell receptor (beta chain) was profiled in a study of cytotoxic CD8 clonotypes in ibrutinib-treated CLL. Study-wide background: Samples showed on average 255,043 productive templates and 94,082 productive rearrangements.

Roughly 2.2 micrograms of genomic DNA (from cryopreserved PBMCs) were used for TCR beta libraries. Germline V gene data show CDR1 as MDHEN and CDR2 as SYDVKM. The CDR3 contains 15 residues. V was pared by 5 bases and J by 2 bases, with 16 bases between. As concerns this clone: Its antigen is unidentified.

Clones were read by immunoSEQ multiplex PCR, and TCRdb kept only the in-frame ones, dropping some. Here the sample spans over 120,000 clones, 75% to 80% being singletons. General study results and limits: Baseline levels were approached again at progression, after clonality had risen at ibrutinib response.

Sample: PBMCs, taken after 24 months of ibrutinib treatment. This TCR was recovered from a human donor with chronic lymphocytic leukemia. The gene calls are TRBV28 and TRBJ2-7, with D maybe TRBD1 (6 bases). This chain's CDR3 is CASSPPGQPPYEQYF. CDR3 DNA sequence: TGTGCCAGCAGTCCCCCCGGACAGCCCCCCTACGAGCAGTACTTC.